Below, 14 T cell receptor beta chains from the same sample are listed, as sequenced in a study of blood T cell repertoires in COVID-19. Here immunoSEQ multiplex PCR was the method, and the copy in TCRdb shows in-frame clones only, minus some. There are some 250,000 clones in the sample; about 83% occur only once, and more than 6.5% lies in the top ten. The sequenced sample consisted of peripheral blood. Source of these receptors: a man in his forties or fifties with active or convalescent COVID-19.

V and J are TRBV5-1 and TRBJ1-2, with D possibly matching TRBD1 (6 bases). CDR1 and CDR2 (germline): SGHRS, YFSETQ. The CDR3 has 15 residues. V lost 4 bases and J lost 4, with 17 bases in between. The CDR3 DNA follows: TGCGCCAGCAGCCGAGGGGGTCAAGGGGGCTATGGCTACACCTTC. Amino acids: CASSRGGQGGYGYTF. The whole variable domain, remainder taken from reference TRBV5-1 and TRBJ1-2, is KAGVTQTPRYLIKTRGQQVTLSCSPISGHRSVSWYQQTPGQGLQFLFEYFSETQRNKGNFPGRFSGRQFSNSRSEMNVSTLELGDSALYLCASSRGGQGGYGYTFGSGTRLTVV.

This CDR3 reads CASSPGGHGELFF. DNA for the CDR3: TGTGCCAGCAGCCCAGGGGGTCATGGGGAGCTGTTTTTT. The rearrangement joins TRBV7-2 to TRBJ2-2, with 7 nucleotides matching TRBD1. The CDR3 loop spans 13 amino acids. The trim removed 5 bases at V and 8 bases at J, leaving 5 bases unmatched. CDR1 SGHTA and CDR2 FQGNSA come from the germline V gene.

The CDR3 reads CASRTLRDTEAFF. In DNA form, the CDR3 reads TGTGCCAGCAGAACCCTCCGGGACACTGAAGCTTTCTTT. The genes are TRBV6-5 and TRBJ1-1; D unresolved. The ends were cut back, 6 bases at V and 3 bases at J, with 11 bases in the middle. The CDR3 has 13 amino acids. The germline CDR1 and CDR2 sequences are MNHEY and SVGAGI.

This chain joins TRBV30 and TRBJ1-3; tentatively, D is TRBD1 (6 bases). This CDR3 contains 14 residues. V lost 3 bases, J lost 4 bases, and 13 bases lay in between. Germline CDR1 is GTSNPN and CDR2 is SVGIG (reference sequence). The CDR3 loop reads CAWRQTGLGNTIYF. The CDR3 coding sequence is TGTGCCTGGAGGCAAACAGGGCTCGGAAACACCATATATTTT.

This sequence joins TRBV7-2 and TRBJ1-2; TRBD1 matches 9 bases. V gave up 5 bases and J gave up 8 bases; unmatched junction bases: 9. The CDR3 totals 14 residues. Germline V gene lookup returns CDR1 SGHTA and CDR2 FQGNSA. The CDR3 region has the DNA TGTGCCAGCAGCCGCGGACAGGGGTTGGGAGGCTACACCTTC. Translating gives CASSRGQGLGGYTF.

The chain uses TRBV5-1 and TRBJ1-2; 9 nucleotides line up with TRBD1. V gave up 4 bases and J gave up 4 bases; unmatched junction bases: 14. Germline CDR1 reads SGHRS; CDR2 reads YFSETQ. The CDR3 is 17 amino acids. DNA for the CDR3: TGCGCCAGCAGCACGGGACAGGGACCCTCCGGAGGCTATGGCTACACCTTC. This sequence encodes CASSTGQGPSGGYGYTF.

The gene calls are TRBV3-1 (or the pseudogene TRBV3-2) and TRBJ2-1; 9 bases map to TRBD2. This CDR3 contains 14 residues. Germline CDR1 and CDR2: LGHDT and YNNKEL (reference sequence). V lost 1 base to trimming and J lost 8 bases; unmatched junction nucleotides: 3. The CDR3 sequence is CASSQGTSAHEQFF. For the CDR3, the DNA is TGTGCCAGCAGCCAAGGGACTAGCGCCCATGAGCAGTTCTTC.

The chain recombines TRBV2 with TRBJ1-4; 12 bases map to TRBD1. The CDR3 is 14 residues long. J lost 6 bases, V lost 10 bases, and 6 bases had no gene match. Germline V CDR1 and CDR2: SNHLY, FYNNEI. CDR3 in amino acids: CATSGDRGHEKLFF. CDR3 sequence (DNA): TGTGCCACCTCGGGGGACAGGGGGCATGAAAAACTGTTTTTT.

The V and J genes are TRBV11-2 and TRBJ2-3, with 7 bases aligning to TRBD2. This CDR3 comprises 16 residues. V was pared by 2 bases and J by 5 bases, with 10 bases of the junction left unmatched. Germline-derived CDR1 and CDR2 are SGHAT and FQNNGV. CDR3 protein: CASSLLSGGFIDTQYF. Here the CDR3 DNA reads TGTGCCAGCAGCTTATTATCGGGGGGATTTATAGATACGCAGTATTTT.

The V gene is TRBV5-6, the J gene TRBJ2-7; tentative D call: TRBD2 (5 bases). V was pared by 4 bases and J by 4 bases, with 12 bases between. CDR1 is SGHDT and CDR2 is YYEEEE in the germline V gene. CDR3 size: 13 residues. The CDR3 nucleotides are TGTGCCAGCAGCCCCGTCGGGGTTTACGAGCAGTACTTC. It translates to CASSPVGVYEQYF. Full variable domain (rest looked up from reference TRBV5-6 and TRBJ2-7): DAGVTQSPTHLIKTRGQQVTLRCSPKSGHDTVSWYQQALGQGPQFIFQYYEEEERQRGNFPDRFSGHQFPNYSSELNVNALLLGDSALYLCASSPVGVYEQYFGPGTRLTVT.

The V gene is TRBV6-2 or TRBV6-3, the J gene TRBJ1-5; 7 bases are a match to TRBD1. Germline values: CDR1 MNHEY, CDR2 SVGEGT. The CDR3 consists of 18 residues. Trimming took 2 bases from V and 6 from J; bases not matched to a gene: 16. The CDR3 region has the DNA TGTGCCAGCAGTTACGGTTTCAGAGGGCAGGGGGTGACTCAGCCCCAGCATTTT. Translating it yields CASSYGFRGQGVTQPQHF.

The gene calls are TRBV5-8 and TRBJ2-7, with D unresolved. V lost 6 bases, J lost 9 bases, and 10 bases lay in between. This CDR3 is built from 10 residues. Germline-derived CDR1 and CDR2 are SGHTS and YDEGEE. CDR3 coding DNA: TGTGCCAGCACCCAGCCGGGGCAGTACTTC. Protein: CASTQPGQYF.

The chain is built from TRBV4-1 and TRBJ2-1; D may be TRBD1 (5 bases). Trimming shortened V by 4 bases and J by 0 bases, and 13 bases separated the two germline ends. CDR1 MGHRA and CDR2 YSYEKL come from the germline V gene. The CDR3 extends over 16 amino acids. In nucleotides, the CDR3 is TGCGCCAGCAGCCCCAGAGACAGCCTCTCCTACAATGAGCAGTTCTTC. It translates to CASSPRDSLSYNEQFF.

In this sample, this clone turned up a few times. The V call is TRBV24-1, the J call TRBJ2-3, with unresolved D. The CDR3 covers 14 residues. From germline, CDR1 is KGHDR and CDR2 SFDVKD. V was shortened by 2 bases and J by 1 base, with 6 bases between the two germline ends. CDR3: CATSDYSRTDTQYF. The CDR3 coding sequence is TGTGCCACCAGTGATTACAGTCGCACAGATACGCAGTATTTT.